These T cell receptor beta chains were read from a single sample in a study of T cell responses to AZD1222 COVID-19 vaccine. Sequencing used immunoSEQ multiplex PCR; TCRdb keeps in-frame clones, though not all of them. Among about 99,000 clones listed, roughly 88% were seen once. The sample in question was peripheral blood, obtained on day 0 of AZD1222 vaccination. These receptors were obtained from an adult in good health. Both conserved end residues are part of each CDR3. The D gene is left open where the match is weak. Clone sizes are given selectively: once, few, many, or a class where the clone is expanded.

clone_size: once
v_call: TRBV19
d_call: TRBD1
j_call: TRBJ2-3
cdr3_nt: TGTGCCAGTAGCGGCGGACAGGTCTATACGCAGTATTTT
cdr3_aa: CASSGGQVYTQYF

clone_size: -
v_call: TRBV10-2
d_call: -
j_call: TRBJ1-1
cdr3_nt: TGCGCCAGCACTGAGGGGAGGTGGGGAGAAGCTTTCTTT
cdr3_aa: CASTEGRWGEAFF

clone_size: few
v_call: TRBV19
d_call: -
j_call: TRBJ1-5
cdr3_nt: TGTGCCAGTAGGGATCGGTCTCAGCCCCAGCATTTT
cdr3_aa: CASRDRSQPQHF

clone_size: -
v_call: TRBV6-1
d_call: TRBD1
j_call: TRBJ1-2
cdr3_nt: TGTGCCAGCAGTGAGGGACAGGTTCGTGGCTACACCTTC
cdr3_aa: CASSEGQVRGYTF

clone_size: -
v_call: TRBV6-2/TRBV6-3
d_call: -
j_call: TRBJ2-7
cdr3_nt: TGTGCCAGCAGTCCCCAGGGGGGAGGGGTCTACGAGCAGTACTTC
cdr3_aa: CASSPQGGGVYEQYF

clone_size: -
v_call: TRBV27
d_call: TRBD1
j_call: TRBJ1-1
cdr3_nt: TGTGCCAGCAGTGAGGGACAGGGGGGTGAAGCTTTCTTT
cdr3_aa: CASSEGQGGEAFF

clone_size: -
v_call: TRBV19
d_call: -
j_call: TRBJ2-7
cdr3_nt: TGTGCCAGTAGTATTAGGCAGGGTGGACACTACGAGCAGTACTTC
cdr3_aa: CASSIRQGGHYEQYF

clone_size: -
v_call: TRBV6-1
d_call: TRBD1
j_call: TRBJ1-2
cdr3_nt: TGTGCCAGCAGTGAAGCCGGGACAGCTTTCTATGGCTACACCTTC
cdr3_aa: CASSEAGTAFYGYTF

clone_size: -
v_call: TRBV6-1
d_call: -
j_call: TRBJ2-1
cdr3_nt: TGTGCCAGCAGTGACAAGGTACAGCACTCCTACAATGAGCAGTTCTTC
cdr3_aa: CASSDKVQHSYNEQFF

clone_size: -
v_call: TRBV27
d_call: TRBD1
j_call: TRBJ1-4
cdr3_nt: TGTGCCAGCAGTTCCCTGGGGACAGGGGTTGAAAAACTGTTTTTT
cdr3_aa: CASSSLGTGVEKLFF

clone_size: few
v_call: TRBV18
d_call: -
j_call: TRBJ1-2
cdr3_nt: TGTGCCAGCTCACCAATCTCCAGGGCGAACTGGTATGGCTACACCTTC
cdr3_aa: CASSPISRANWYGYTF

clone_size: -
v_call: TRBV7-2
d_call: -
j_call: TRBJ2-5
cdr3_nt: TGTGCCAGCAGCTTAGGGCCGGTTCAAGAGACCCAGTACTTC
cdr3_aa: CASSLGPVQETQYF

clone_size: -
v_call: TRBV24-1
d_call: -
j_call: TRBJ2-1
cdr3_nt: TGTGCCACCAGTGAGTCCGGGACCGTCCCCGGGCAGTTCTTC
cdr3_aa: CATSESGTVPGQFF

clone_size: -
v_call: TRBV12-2
d_call: -
j_call: TRBJ1-1
cdr3_nt: TGTGCAAGTCGCTTACGAACGGTGAACACTGAAGCTTTCTTT
cdr3_aa: CASRLRTVNTEAFF

clone_size: -
v_call: TRBV25-1
d_call: -
j_call: TRBJ2-7
cdr3_nt: TGTGCCAGCAGTGGGAGCGGTAACTCCTACGAGCAGTACTTC
cdr3_aa: CASSGSGNSYEQYF

clone_size: -
v_call: TRBV12-3/TRBV12-4
d_call: -
j_call: TRBJ1-5
cdr3_nt: TGTGCCAGCAGCCCGGGAGGGGGTCAGCCCCAGCATTTT
cdr3_aa: CASSPGGGQPQHF

clone_size: -
v_call: TRBV7-6
d_call: TRBD1
j_call: TRBJ2-1
cdr3_nt: TGTGCCAGCAGCTCCGGGACAGGGGGAGGCTACAATGAGCAGTTCTTC
cdr3_aa: CASSSGTGGGYNEQFF

clone_size: -
v_call: TRBV5-1
d_call: TRBD1
j_call: TRBJ1-1
cdr3_nt: TGCGCCAGCAGCCCAGGACAGGTACGGGACACTGAAGCTTTCTTT
cdr3_aa: CASSPGQVRDTEAFF

clone_size: -
v_call: TRBV3-1/TRBV3-2
d_call: TRBD2
j_call: TRBJ2-7
cdr3_nt: TGTGCCAGCAGCCAAGGGGGAGCGGGGGCCGCCTACGAGCAGTACTTC
cdr3_aa: CASSQGGAGAAYEQYF

clone_size: -
v_call: TRBV7-2
d_call: -
j_call: TRBJ1-2
cdr3_nt: TGTGCCAGCAGCCCAGGACAAGGATCTAACTATGGCTACACCTTC
cdr3_aa: CASSPGQGSNYGYTF

clone_size: -
v_call: TRBV11-3
d_call: TRBD1
j_call: TRBJ1-2
cdr3_nt: TGTGCCAGCAGCTTAGAAGAGACAGGGGGGCCCTATGGCTACACCTTC
cdr3_aa: CASSLEETGGPYGYTF

clone_size: -
v_call: TRBV30
d_call: -
j_call: TRBJ2-7
cdr3_nt: TGTGCCTGGAGTGTACTCTACGAGCAGTACTTC
cdr3_aa: CAWSVLYEQYF